This TCR beta chain emerged from a study of blood T cell dynamics during melanoma immunotherapy. Study outcomes and limitations: At W3, later disease-control patients showed bifurcated PBMC repertoire changes, unlike progressors. Whether repertoire-driving clones were melanoma-specific could not be determined.

Germline-derived CDR1 and CDR2 are SGHTS and YDEGEE. V lost 0 bases and J lost 0, with 1 base in between. This CDR3 is 13 amino acids long. The sample's time point: pre-treatment baseline. Sampling occurred pretreatment (T0) and at week 3 (W3), after cycle one of checkpoint blockade. This table comes from immunoSEQ multiplex PCR, and its TCRdb copy is limited to in-frame clones, with some not included. The sample contains tens of thousands of clones, around nine tenths of which appear only once. On this clone: Its antigen is as yet unknown.

The rearrangement joins TRBV5-8 to TRBJ1-5; D not resolved. The sequences come from blood, collected from a patient treated with checkpoint blockade. The origin of this receptor is a human donor with melanoma. The CDR3 DNA sequence: TGTGCCAGCAGCTTGGGTAGCAATCAGCCCCAGCATTTT. Residues: CASSLGSNQPQHF.